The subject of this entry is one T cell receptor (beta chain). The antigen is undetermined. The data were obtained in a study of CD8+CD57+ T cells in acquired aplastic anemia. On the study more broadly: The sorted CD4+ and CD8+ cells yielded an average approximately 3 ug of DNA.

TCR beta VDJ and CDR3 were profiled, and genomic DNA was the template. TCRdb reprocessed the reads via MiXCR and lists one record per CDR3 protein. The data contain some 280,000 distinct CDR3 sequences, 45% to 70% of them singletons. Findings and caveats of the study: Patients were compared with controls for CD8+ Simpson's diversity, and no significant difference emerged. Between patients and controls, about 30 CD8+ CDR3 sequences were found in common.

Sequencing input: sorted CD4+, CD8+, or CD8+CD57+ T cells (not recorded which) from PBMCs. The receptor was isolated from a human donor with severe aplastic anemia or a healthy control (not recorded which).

For the CDR3, the DNA is TGTGCCAGCAGCTTAGTTCCAGGGAGCGGGACCCAGTACTTC. Translated, it gives CASSLVPGSGTQYF. V gene TRBV7-9 combines with J gene TRBJ2-5; D is possibly TRBD1 or TRBD2 (5 bases each). The CDR3 sequence is 14 residues long. The V gene's germline CDR1 is SEHNR and CDR2 FQNEAQ (reference sequence). V shed 1 base and J shed 7 bases, with 13 bases lying between them.